Here is one TCR beta chain with its context. Antigen: not known. The ends were cut back, 1 base at V and 6 bases at J, with 13 bases in the middle. Germline loops: CDR1 SGHTA, CDR2 FQGNSA. The CDR3 loop spans 14 amino acids. Construction of TCR beta libraries was performed using quantitative 5'-RACE with molecular barcodes. In TCRdb, the 5' RACE reads were re-called with MiXCR into one record per CDR3 protein. Of 350,000 to 400,000 distinct CDR3 sequences in the sample, approximately 22% were seen once. This sample was included in a study of CD8 T cells in ankylosing spondylitis. Study-level points and caveats: Blood from ankylosing spondylitis patients appeared to carry a characteristic eight-variant TCR beta motif. Clones linked to disease were reported to show significant enrichment in matched ankylosing spondylitis synovial fluid. Some of these motif variants have turned up before, in reports on reactive arthritis synovial fluid and blood.

The sequence was collected from a male donor with ankylosing spondylitis or in good health (not recorded which). The J gene is TRBJ2-7, the V gene TRBV7-2; D might be TRBD2 (6 bases). Sequenced: blood, either unsorted or a sorted T cell fraction (not recorded which). CDR3 residues: CASSLVAGPSEQYF. In DNA form, the CDR3 reads TGTGCCAGCAGCTTAGTGGCGGGGCCCAGCGAGCAGTACTTC.